These 27 T cell receptor beta chains were sequenced from one sample in a study of blood T cell repertoires in COVID-19. Some clones are missing from TCRdb's copy, which holds only in-frame ones; the method was immunoSEQ multiplex PCR. The data show over 55,000 clones, about nine tenths seen once. Specimen: peripheral blood. These receptors originate from a man aged 45-65 years with active COVID-19.

This CDR3 is CASSPSGTSTDTQYF. CDR3 DNA: TGTGCCAGCAGTCCCAGCGGGACTAGCACAGATACGCAGTATTTT. The chain has TRBV9 and TRBJ2-3, with 7 positions matching TRBD2. V shed 5 bases, J shed 0 bases, and the junction held 6 bases outside the gene matches. CDR1 and CDR2 (germline): SGDLS, YYNGEE. The CDR3 sequence is 15 residues long.

The gene calls are TRBV3-1 (or the pseudogene TRBV3-2) and TRBJ1-6, with 11 bases fitting TRBD1. The CDR3 totals 14 residues. V shed 3 bases and J 8 bases; nucleotides not matched to a gene: 0. Germline V lookup: CDR1 LGHDT, CDR2 YNNKEL (reference sequence). CDR3 in DNA: TGTGCCAGCAGCCAGGGACAGGGGGATTCACCCCTCCACTTT. Its protein is CASSQGQGDSPLHF.

The chain carries TRBV7-8 and TRBJ1-5; the D is unclear. CDR3 size: 15 residues. Trimming took off 6 bases at V and 1 base at J, with 13 bases between the two ends. Germline CDR1 is SGHVS and CDR2 is FQNEAQ. CDR3 in amino acids: CASRGPVGSNQPQHF. CDR3 DNA: TGTGCCAGCAGGGGCCCCGTTGGGAGCAATCAGCCCCAGCATTTT.

V usage is TRBV27 and J usage is TRBJ2-7, with 7 bases fitting TRBD1. Per germline, CDR1 MNHEY and CDR2 SMNVEV (reference sequence). The CDR3 is 16 residues long. V lost 6 bases and J lost 6; bases outside the gene matches: 17. The CDR3 here is CASSLIKMTGIGEQYF. The CDR3 DNA reads TGTGCCAGCAGCCTAATTAAAATGACAGGGATCGGCGAGCAGTACTTC.

The table lists this clone with a count of one. The chain has TRBV9 and TRBJ1-2; the match to TRBD1 covers 10 bases. Trimming took 0 bases from V and 8 from J; bases not matched to a gene: 4. The length of the CDR3 is 14 residues. CDR1 is SGDLS and CDR2 is YYNGEE in the germline V gene. The CDR3 coding sequence is TGTGCCAGCAGCGTAGATGGGACAGGGGCGGGCTACACCTTC. Translation gives CASSVDGTGAGYTF.

The gene calls are TRBV4-1 and TRBJ2-7; maybe TRBD2 (5 bases). In germline, CDR1 is MGHRA, CDR2 YSYEKL. Trimming took off 0 bases at V and 5 bases at J, with 11 bases between the two ends. The CDR3 length is 14 residues. The CDR3 here is CASSQDKGLNEQYF. CDR3 DNA sequence: TGCGCCAGCAGCCAAGATAAAGGACTGAACGAGCAGTACTTC.

The chain joins TRBV2 to TRBJ2-6; 7 nucleotides match TRBD1. The CDR3 runs to 19 residues. V was pared by 0 bases and J by 0 bases, with 8 bases of the junction left unmatched. CDR1 is SNHLY, CDR2 FYNNEI, per germline. The CDR3 region is CASSEAGRGRSSGANVLTF. The CDR3 DNA reads as TGTGCCAGCAGTGAAGCCGGTAGGGGGCGAAGCTCTGGGGCCAACGTCCTGACTTTC.

The rearrangement joins TRBV7-8 to TRBJ2-5, with 7 bases that match TRBD2. Germline CDR1 is SGHVS and CDR2 is FQNEAQ. Trimming took 2 bases from V and 0 from J; bases not matched to a gene: 3. The CDR3 covers 15 residues. The CDR3, as DNA: TGTGCCAGCAGCTTAAGAGGGACTAACCAAGAGACCCAGTACTTC. Translating it yields CASSLRGTNQETQYF.

This clone was found a few times. V and J are TRBV2 and TRBJ1-5; D remains unclear. Germline V lookup: CDR1 SNHLY, CDR2 FYNNEI. V shed 6 bases and J shed 6 bases, with 12 bases lying between them. This CDR3 is 13 amino acids long. The CDR3 DNA is TGTGCCAGCAGAGAAACTCCCCTTCAGCCCCAGCATTTT. This codes for CASRETPLQPQHF.

This chain uses TRBV6-5 with TRBJ2-4; TRBD2 is a possible D gene (5 bases). The germline V gene encodes CDR1 MNHEY and CDR2 SVGAGI. With 8 bases removed from V and 0 bases from J, the gap between germline ends came to 5 bases. The CDR3 length is 12 residues. The CDR3 loop reads CASGLAKNIQYF. CDR3 in DNA: TGTGCCAGCGGACTAGCCAAAAACATTCAGTACTTC.

The chain recombines TRBV4-3 with TRBJ1-6; D remains unclear. The germline CDR1 and CDR2 sequences are LGHNA and YSLEER. V lost 1 base to trimming and J lost 7 bases, with 11 bases between them. The CDR3 extends over 15 amino acids. The CDR3 DNA reads as TGCGCCAGCAGCCAAGCGTACAGAGAAAATTCACCCCTCCACTTT. It codes for CASSQAYRENSPLHF.

The chain couples TRBV3-1 (or the pseudogene TRBV3-2) to TRBJ2-7, with a weak D call TRBD2 (5 bases). CDR3 length: 12 residues. The germline gives CDR1 LGHDT, CDR2 YNNKEL (reference sequence). Trimming shortened V by 0 bases and J by 6 bases, and 6 bases separated the two germline ends. The CDR3 loop reads CASSQEGSEQYF. As DNA, the CDR3 is TGTGCCAGCAGCCAAGAGGGGAGCGAGCAGTACTTC.

The CDR3 nucleotides are TGCGCCAGCAGCCAAGATGTAGGGGCAAAACTCTACAATGAGCAGTTCTTC. Its translation is CASSQDVGAKLYNEQFF. J is TRBJ2-1 and V is TRBV4-3; D might be TRBD1 (5 bases). V lost 0 bases to trimming and J lost 3 bases, with 15 bases between them. Germline-derived CDR1 and CDR2 are LGHNA and YSLEER. The CDR3 totals 17 residues.

V is TRBV7-2 and J is TRBJ2-1, with 8 positions matching TRBD2. Trimming removed 1 base from V and 9 bases from J; junction bases left unmatched: 11. This CDR3 contains 16 residues. The germline V gene has CDR1 SGHTA and CDR2 FQGNSA. CDR3 in amino acids: CASSLDSGGRGSEQFF. The CDR3 DNA reads TGTGCCAGCAGCTTAGATTCGGGAGGGCGGGGGAGTGAGCAGTTCTTC.

The chain couples TRBV25-1 to TRBJ1-1; 9 bases line up with TRBD1. V dropped 6 bases and J dropped 11; count of bases not matched to a gene: 10. Germline assignment: CDR1 MGHDK and CDR2 SYGVNS. CDR3 length: 13 residues. CDR3 region: CASRTTGGSNAFF. DNA of the CDR3: TGTGCCAGCAGGACGACAGGGGGAAGTAATGCTTTCTTT.

The chain carries TRBV12-3 or TRBV12-4 and TRBJ2-7; tentatively, D is TRBD1 (5 bases). The CDR3 consists of 13 residues. Trimming took off 6 bases at V and 6 bases at J, with 15 bases between the two ends. DNA for the CDR3: TGTGCCAGCAGCACTTCGGTTAGGGGCGAGCAGTACTTC. This sequence encodes CASSTSVRGEQYF.

This clone has only one observation. The J gene is TRBJ2-7, the V gene TRBV5-1, with 9 bases that match TRBD2. Germline lookup yields CDR1 SGHRS and CDR2 YFSETQ. The J segment lost 4 bases and the V segment lost 0 bases, leaving 11 bases of the junction unmatched. The CDR3 has 17 residues. The CDR3 sequence: CASSLASASGAIYEQYF. DNA for the CDR3: TGCGCCAGCAGCTTGGCCAGTGCTAGCGGGGCGATTTACGAGCAGTACTTC.

This clone was picked up a small number of times. This chain links TRBV7-2 with TRBJ2-3; D ambiguous. Trimming shortened V by 2 bases and J by 0 bases, and 3 bases separated the two germline ends. This CDR3 is built from 13 residues. The germline V gene has CDR1 SGHTA and CDR2 FQGNSA. This CDR3 reads CASSLYSTDTQYF. The CDR3 nucleotides read TGTGCCAGCAGCTTATATAGCACAGATACGCAGTATTTT.

This clone has a handful of counts. The gene calls are TRBV19 and TRBJ2-1; D is perhaps TRBD1 (6 bases). CDR3 length: 13 amino acids. V lost 5 bases and J lost 9, with 14 bases in between. The germline V gene encodes CDR1 LNHDA and CDR2 SQIVND (reference sequence). CDR3 residues: CASSPRQVLEQFF. The CDR3 DNA is TGTGCCAGTAGTCCCAGACAGGTCCTTGAGCAGTTCTTC.

The V and J genes are TRBV30 and TRBJ1-1, with a tentative D call TRBD1 (6 bases). CDR1 GTSNPN and CDR2 SVGIG come from the germline V gene (reference sequence). Between the trimmed V and J ends, which lost 5 bases and 5 bases, there was a span of 15 bases. The CDR3 is 13 amino acids. CDR3 residues: CAWFQGRGTEAFF. The CDR3 DNA reads as TGTGCCTGGTTTCAGGGGCGAGGGACTGAAGCTTTCTTT.

The chain joins TRBV4-3 to TRBJ2-1, with 8 bases that match TRBD1. CDR3 size: 18 residues. The J segment lost 7 bases and the V segment lost 0 bases, leaving 14 bases of the junction unmatched. Per germline, CDR1 LGHNA and CDR2 YSLEER. In nucleotides, the CDR3 is TGCGCCAGCAGCCAAGACCGACAGGGGACTCGTCTTAGGAATGAGCAGTTCTTC. Its protein product is CASSQDRQGTRLRNEQFF.

The gene calls are TRBV4-3 and TRBJ2-7; D not certain. V lost 0 bases and J 4 bases, leaving 13 bases between the germline ends. In germline, CDR1 is LGHNA, CDR2 YSLEER. The length of the CDR3 is 15 residues. The CDR3 reads CASSQEAQLGYEQYF. CDR3 bases: TGCGCCAGCAGCCAAGAGGCACAGTTAGGATACGAGCAGTACTTC.

The J gene is TRBJ2-7, the V gene TRBV5-6, with TRBD1 identical over 8 bases. V lost 2 bases to trimming and J lost 6 bases; unmatched junction nucleotides: 1. Germline CDR1 is SGHDT and CDR2 is YYEEEE. The CDR3 is made up of 12 amino acids. CDR3 coding DNA: TGTGCCAGCAGCTTACAGGGGGTCGAGCAGTACTTC. Translation: CASSLQGVEQYF. Drawing the rest from reference TRBV5-6 and TRBJ2-7, the complete variable domain is DAGVTQSPTHLIKTRGQQVTLRCSPKSGHDTVSWYQQALGQGPQFIFQYYEEEERQRGNFPDRFSGHQFPNYSSELNVNALLLGDSALYLCASSLQGVEQYFGPGTRLTVT.

This sequence joins TRBV6-2 or TRBV6-3 and TRBJ1-2; unclear D gene. Germline V lookup: CDR1 MNHEY, CDR2 SVGEGT. Between the trimmed V and J ends, which lost 4 bases and 8 bases, there was a span of 14 bases. This CDR3 is 13 amino acids long. The CDR3 here is CASSLGGGQGYTF. The DNA of the CDR3 is TGTGCCAGCAGTTTGGGAGGAGGGCAAGGCTACACCTTC.

The V gene is TRBV7-2, the J gene TRBJ1-2, with D possibly TRBD1 on 5 matching bases. Germline CDR1 reads SGHTA; CDR2 reads FQGNSA. Between the trimmed V and J ends, which lost 1 base and 1 base, there was a span of 10 bases. This CDR3 is built from 15 residues. The CDR3 DNA is TGTGCCAGCAGCTTAGTATCCGGGGGTAACTATGGCTACACCTTC. The encoded protein is CASSLVSGGNYGYTF.

The rearrangement joins TRBV5-1 to TRBJ1-6; tentatively, D is TRBD1 (6 bases). Trimming cost V 4 bases and J 3 bases, with 11 bases left between them. The CDR3 is 15 residues long. Germline lookup yields CDR1 SGHRS and CDR2 YFSETQ. In nucleotides, the CDR3 is TGCGCCAGCAGCCCGAGGACAGACTATAATTCACCCCTCCACTTT. Protein sequence: CASSPRTDYNSPLHF.

This chain links TRBV7-3 with TRBJ2-5; a weak D match, TRBD1 (5 bases). The V end was cut by 5 bases, the J end by 4 bases, with 11 bases between. The CDR3 covers 13 residues. CDR1 is SGHTA and CDR2 is FQGTGA in the germline V gene. The CDR3 is CASSRGLGETQYF. DNA for the CDR3: TGTGCCAGCAGCAGGGGCCTGGGAGAGACCCAGTACTTC.